This T cell receptor (beta chain) originates from a study of cytomegalovirus exposure and HLA in healthy donors. Overall study context: Ancestry clustering placed around 80% of more than 350 genotyped donors in the Caucasian-associated cluster. Study-wide results and caveats: Prediction of most subjects' HLA-A and HLA-B alleles by TCR beta sequences was reportedly accurate. Per a prior analysis, the majority of TCR beta V segments were productive roughly 90% or roughly 30% of the time. Later analysis showed most CMV-associated TCR beta chains appearing HLA-restricted.

The CDR3 runs 14 residues. The germline CDR1 and CDR2 sequences are MNHNY and SVGAGI (reference sequence). V was pared by 2 bases and J by 3 bases, with 7 bases between. The PCR made use of 60 Vbeta and 13 Jbeta primers. The method was immunoSEQ multiplex PCR; TCRdb's version includes in-frame clones alone and lacks a portion of them. The sample has about 140,000 clones; 70% to 85% are singletons. On this clone itself: What it binds is not known.

The receptor was isolated from a woman aged 35 to 49 in good health and CMV-seronegative. The chain joins TRBV6-6 to TRBJ2-2; unclear D gene. Sequenced input: PBMCs. CDR3 amino acids: CASSYRLDTGELFF. CDR3 coding DNA: TGTGCCAGCAGTTACCGACTGGACACCGGGGAGCTGTTTTTT.